This T cell receptor (beta chain) is drawn from a study of blood T cell repertoires in COVID-19. Repertoires were generated with immunoSEQ multiplex PCR, while TCRdb's copy carries only in-frame clones and drops some. The table includes some 300,000 clones, around nine tenths detected once. The length of the CDR3 is 12 residues. Germline V CDR1 and CDR2: SEHNR, FQNEAQ (reference sequence). The V gene lost 5 bases and the J gene lost 7 bases, with 11 bases spanning the gap. The sequence was collected from a man aged 65 to 79 with acute or convalescent COVID-19. The rearrangement uses TRBV7-9 and TRBJ1-1, with TRBD1 as a possible D gene (5 bases). Input material: peripheral blood. The CDR3 sequence: CASSHVGGEAFF. The CDR3 DNA follows: TGTGCCAGCAGCCACGTGGGGGGTGAAGCTTTCTTT. The full variable domain, its missing parts supplied by reference TRBV7-9 and TRBJ1-1, is DTGVSQNPRHKITKRGQNVTFRCDPISEHNRLYWYRQTLGQGPEFLTYFQNEAQLEKSRLLSDRFSAERPKGSFSTLEIQRTEQGDSAMYLCASSHVGGEAFFGQGTRLTVV.